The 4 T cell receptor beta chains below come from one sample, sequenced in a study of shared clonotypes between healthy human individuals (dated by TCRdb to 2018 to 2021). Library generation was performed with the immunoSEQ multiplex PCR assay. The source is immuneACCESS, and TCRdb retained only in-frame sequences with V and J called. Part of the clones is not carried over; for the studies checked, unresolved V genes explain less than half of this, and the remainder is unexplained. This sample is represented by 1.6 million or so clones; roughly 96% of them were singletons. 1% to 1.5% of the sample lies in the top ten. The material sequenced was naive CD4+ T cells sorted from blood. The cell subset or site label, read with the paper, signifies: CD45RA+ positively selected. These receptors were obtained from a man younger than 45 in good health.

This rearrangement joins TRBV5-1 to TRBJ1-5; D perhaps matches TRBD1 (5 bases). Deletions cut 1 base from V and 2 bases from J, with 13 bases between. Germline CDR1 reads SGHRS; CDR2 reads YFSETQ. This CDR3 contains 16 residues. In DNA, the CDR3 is TGCGCCAGCAGCTTGAGCGGGCAGGGTGGCAATCAGCCCCAGCATTTT. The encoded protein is CASSLSGQGGNQPQHF.

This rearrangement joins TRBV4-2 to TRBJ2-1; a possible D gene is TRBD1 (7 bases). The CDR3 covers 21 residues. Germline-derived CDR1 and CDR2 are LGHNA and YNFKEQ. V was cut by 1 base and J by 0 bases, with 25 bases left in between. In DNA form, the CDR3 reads TGTGCCAGCAGCCAAGGGTGGGACAGTCTACTAGCTGAGAGCTCCTACAATGAGCAGTTCTTC. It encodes CASSQGWDSLLAESSYNEQFF.

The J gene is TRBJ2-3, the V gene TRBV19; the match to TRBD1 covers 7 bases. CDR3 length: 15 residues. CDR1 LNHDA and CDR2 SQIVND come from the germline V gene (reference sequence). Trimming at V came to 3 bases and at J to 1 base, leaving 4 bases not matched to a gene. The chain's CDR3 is CASSIMGTGTDTQYF. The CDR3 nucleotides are TGTGCCAGTAGTATTATGGGGACAGGCACAGATACGCAGTATTTT.

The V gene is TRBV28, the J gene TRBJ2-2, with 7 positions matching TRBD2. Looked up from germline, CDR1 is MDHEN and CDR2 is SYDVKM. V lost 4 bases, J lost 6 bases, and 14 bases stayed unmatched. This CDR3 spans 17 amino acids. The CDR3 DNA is TGTGCCAGCAGTTCAACCACCCGCGGGAGATGGGCCGGGGAGCTGTTTTTT. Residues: CASSSTTRGRWAGELFF.